This T cell receptor (beta chain) appears in the sequencing data of a study of blood T cell repertoires in COVID-19. Authors' processing steps: Reference gene primer amplification in the assay estimated nucleated cell counts. Clones were read by immunoSEQ multiplex PCR, and TCRdb kept only the in-frame ones, dropping some. Clone size and V and J calls were adopted from that table, with D and trimming inferred from the DNA. The repertoire holds 150,000 to 200,000 clones, with about 83% as singletons. The V end lost 3 bases, the J end lost 2 bases, and 12 bases lay between the germline ends. CDR3 length: 15 amino acids. Germline CDR1 is MNHNS and CDR2 is SASEGT.

The sequenced material came from peripheral blood. The TCR originated in a woman between 70 and 85 years old with COVID-19, enrolled during active disease. The chain links TRBV6-1 to TRBJ2-3; no firm D call. CDR3 DNA sequence: TGTGCCAGCAGTGATGGTCCGGGTGTCACAGATACGCAGTATTTT. This encodes CASSDGPGVTDTQYF.